Presented here are 16 T cell receptor beta chains from one specimen sequenced in a study of control samples from healthy donors and cancer patients (dated by TCRdb to the early 2020s). Library prep was done by the immunoSEQ multiplex PCR assay. TCRdb's version of the immuneACCESS table is confined to in-frame rearrangements and falls short of the full clone set. An unresolved V gene accounts for under half of the shortfall where checked; the remainder is of unknown origin. This sample is represented by about 86,000 clones; roughly nine tenths of them were singletons. The top ten constitute 8.5% to 10% of the sample. The sample was PBMCs. These receptors all stem from a woman in her fifties or sixties with colorectal cancer.

The chain combines TRBV2 with TRBJ1-2; a weak D match, TRBD1 (5 bases). The CDR3 has 13 amino acids. V dropped 6 bases and J dropped 2 bases, with 10 bases sitting between them. Germline values: CDR1 SNHLY, CDR2 FYNNEI. The DNA of the CDR3 is TGTGCCAGCAGGTTGGACACCAACTATGGCTACACCTTC. Amino acids: CASRLDTNYGYTF. Full variable domain (remainder filled in from reference TRBV2 and TRBJ1-2): EPEVTQTPSHQVTQMGQEVILRCVPISNHLYFYWYRQILGQKVEFLVSFYNNEISEKSEIFDDQFSVERPDGSNFTLKIRSTKLEDSAMYFCASRLDTNYGYTFGSGTRLTVV.

The chain uses TRBV19 and TRBJ2-5; D call uncertain. There are 13 residues in the CDR3. V was cut by 3 bases and J by 3 bases, with 8 bases left in between. Germline V CDR1 and CDR2: LNHDA, SQIVND (reference sequence). The DNA of the CDR3 is TGTGCCAGTAGTATCTCCACTGAAGAGACCCAGTACTTC. It yields the protein CASSISTEETQYF.

This rearrangement joins TRBV20-1 to TRBJ2-1; 13 bases align to TRBD2. Germline values: CDR1 DFQATT, CDR2 SNEGSKA (reference sequence). This CDR3 region has 14 residues. With V trimmed by 3 bases and J by 7 bases, 3 bases remained unmatched. The CDR3: CSASILAGGNEQFF. CDR3 in DNA: TGCAGTGCTAGTATACTAGCGGGGGGGAATGAGCAGTTCTTC.

The chain joins TRBV25-1 to TRBJ2-5; TRBD2 aligns across 11 bases. V lost 7 bases, J lost 0 bases, and 7 bases stayed unmatched. Germline V lookup: CDR1 MGHDK, CDR2 SYGVNS. The CDR3 covers 16 residues. Here the CDR3 DNA reads TGTGCCAGCACAACTAGCGGGGGTCCGTACCAAGAGACCCAGTACTTC. Amino acid sequence: CASTTSGGPYQETQYF.

The table lists this clone with a count of one. The rearrangement links TRBV18 to TRBJ2-2; 8 bases fit TRBD1. The CDR3 has 15 residues. Looked up from germline, CDR1 is KGHSH and CDR2 is LQKENI. The junction had 3 bases not matched to a gene; V was cut back by 3 bases and J by 3 bases. In DNA form, the CDR3 reads TGTGCCAGCTCACCCGGGACAGGTCACACCGGGGAGCTGTTTTTT. Encoded protein: CASSPGTGHTGELFF.

This clone was recorded once. The J gene is TRBJ2-7, the V gene TRBV6-2 or TRBV6-3; TRBD1 is a possible D gene (6 bases). This CDR3 is built from 15 residues. V lost 5 bases and J lost 3, with 17 bases in between. Germline lookup yields CDR1 MNHEY and CDR2 SVGEGT. The CDR3 DNA sequence: TGTGCCAGCAGTCACCGGACAGTTTGGGGCTACGAGCAGTACGTC. The encoded protein is CASSHRTVWGYEQYV.

This rearrangement joins TRBV30 to TRBJ1-5, with D tentatively TRBD1 (6 bases). The CDR3 contains 13 residues. Looked up from germline, CDR1 is GTSNPN and CDR2 is SVGIG (reference sequence). The V and J ends lost 0 bases and 7 bases respectively, with 10 bases between them. The CDR3: CAWSVQGKQPQHF. The CDR3 DNA reads as TGTGCCTGGAGTGTACAGGGTAAACAGCCCCAGCATTTT.

The chain joins TRBV21-1 to TRBJ2-1; the table's TRBD2 call for D was not verified on the DNA. TRBV21-1 represents a pseudogene. The length of the CDR3 is 18 residues. CDR3 sequence reads: CASSPGPEGPADHDEQFF. CDR3 in DNA: TGTGCCAGCAGCCCCGGGCCAGAGGGTCCGGCGGATCACGATGAGCAGTTCTTC.

The chain is built from TRBV7-6 and TRBJ2-1, with 7 bases lining up with TRBD1. Germline V gene lookup returns CDR1 SGHVS and CDR2 FNYEAQ. The CDR3 spans 15 residues. V shed 3 bases, J shed 5 bases, and the junction held 7 bases outside the gene matches. The CDR3 protein is CASSLGVGGHNEQFF. In DNA, the CDR3 is TGTGCCAGCAGCTTGGGTGTAGGGGGCCACAATGAGCAGTTCTTC.

The rearrangement joins TRBV25-1 to TRBJ2-3, with a weak D call TRBD2 (6 bases). Deletions cut 1 base from V and 1 base from J, with 6 bases between. Germline-derived CDR1 and CDR2 are MGHDK and SYGVNS. This CDR3 has 14 amino acids. The CDR3 region is CASSEWGGTDTQYF. The DNA for the CDR3 is TGTGCCAGCAGTGAATGGGGGGGCACAGATACGCAGTATTTT. The full variable domain, completed using reference TRBV25-1 and TRBJ2-3, is EADIYQTPRYLVIGTGKKITLECSQTMGHDKMYWYQQDPGMELHLIHYSYGVNSTEKGDLSSESTVSRIRTEHFPLTLESARPSHTSQYLCASSEWGGTDTQYFGPGTRLTVL.

V and J are TRBV5-1 and TRBJ2-3; 11 nucleotides align to TRBD2. Germline CDR1 reads SGHRS; CDR2 reads YFSETQ. The V gene end was trimmed by 0 bases and the J gene end by 1 base; junction bases not matched to a gene: 4. This CDR3 has 17 residues. The CDR3 region is CASSLGLAGGGTDTQYF. Written as DNA, the CDR3 is TGCGCCAGCAGCTTGGGGCTAGCGGGGGGCGGCACAGATACGCAGTATTTT. Full variable domain (outside the CDR3, taken from reference TRBV5-1 and TRBJ2-3): KAGVTQTPRYLIKTRGQQVTLSCSPISGHRSVSWYQQTPGQGLQFLFEYFSETQRNKGNFPGRFSGRQFSNSRSEMNVSTLELGDSALYLCASSLGLAGGGTDTQYFGPGTRLTVL.

CDR3 amino acids: CASSLPDYSGNTIYF. Here the CDR3 DNA reads TGTGCCAGCAGCTTACCAGACTACTCTGGAAACACCATATATTTT. J is TRBJ1-3 and V is TRBV7-8; no firm D call. Germline V gene sequence: CDR1 SGHVS, CDR2 FQNEAQ. The CDR3 sequence is 15 residues long. The V end was cut by 2 bases, the J end by 0 bases, with 8 bases between.

This clone was found once. The CDR3 DNA sequence: TGTGCCTGGAGTGTCTTAGGACAGGCCTATGGCTACACCTTC. Its translation: CAWSVLGQAYGYTF. The chain employs TRBV30 and TRBJ1-2; 7 positions agree with TRBD1. V gave up 0 bases and J gave up 4 bases; unmatched junction bases: 5. The CDR3 sequence is 14 residues long. Germline CDR1 GTSNPN, CDR2 SVGIG (reference sequence).

This CDR3 reads CATSGPLGGANNEQFF. The CDR3 DNA sequence: TGTGCCACCAGCGGTCCATTAGGGGGCGCGAACAATGAGCAGTTCTTC. This sequence joins TRBV15 and TRBJ2-1; 7 nucleotides align to TRBD1. The CDR3 runs to 16 residues. The ends lost 5 bases at V and 5 bases at J; junction bases unmatched: 12. Germline V CDR1 and CDR2: LNHNV, YYDKDF (reference sequence).

CDR3 protein: CASSLAGQGREKLFF. The CDR3, as DNA: TGCGCCAGCAGCTTGGCGGGACAGGGAAGAGAAAAACTGTTTTTT. The chain has TRBV5-1 and TRBJ1-4; TRBD1 matches at 9 bases. The CDR3 covers 15 residues. Trimming removed 0 bases from V and 8 bases from J; junction bases left unmatched: 5. Germline V gene data show CDR1 as SGHRS and CDR2 as YFSETQ.

The J gene is TRBJ1-6, the V gene TRBV27; D unclear. Germline V gives CDR1 MNHEY, CDR2 SMNVEV (reference sequence). The CDR3 runs 14 residues. V was cut by 3 bases and J by 7 bases, with 10 bases left in between. CDR3 loop: CASSFRQNNSPLHF. As DNA, the CDR3 is TGTGCCAGCAGTTTTCGGCAGAACAATTCACCCCTCCACTTT.